This entry describes one TCR beta chain. The antigen is not known. The data belong to a study of T cells in Graves' hyperthyroidism and ophthalmopathy. The overall study: Upon initial diagnosis and before any treatment, peripheral blood was collected. Study-level results: Ophthalmopathy was told apart from stable hyperthyroidism by a 13 V-J model.

V lost 5 bases, J lost 5 bases, and 19 bases lay in between. The CDR3 is 15 residues long. TCR beta CDR3 region amplification was performed from RNA transcripts. An initial round of RT-PCR targeting the TCR CDR3 relied on the HTBI primer set. TCRdb re-derived calls from the multiplex PCR reads in MiXCR, one entry per CDR3 protein. The sample consists of about 610,000 distinct CDR3 sequences, under 15% of them appearing once. The study included ophthalmopathy patients with Clinical Activity Score at least 3, NOSPECS grade at least 4 and duration under 3 months. Diagnosis rested on symptoms, serum thyroxine and TRAb, thyroid ultrasound, and orbital computed tomography.

The chain has TRBV12-3 or TRBV12-4 and TRBJ2-7, with TRBD2 as a possible D gene (6 bases). The sequenced sample was blood. The clonotype comes from a woman between 40 and 50 years old with Graves' ophthalmopathy. The DNA of the CDR3 is TGTGCCAGCAGTCCCGGGACTTTCTCCTACGACGAGCAGTACTTC. This translates into CASSPGTFSYDEQYF.